Below are 21 T cell receptor beta chains sequenced from a single sample in a study of T cells in Graves' hyperthyroidism and ophthalmopathy. There were TCR beta CDR3 regions amplified from RNA transcripts. The primer set for the first-round RT-PCR of the TCR CDR3 was HTBI. TCRdb recomputed calls from the multiplex PCR reads with MiXCR, one row per CDR3 protein. The sample has some 50,000 distinct CDR3 sequences, 48% seen once; the top ten hold just over 9%. Material for sequencing was blood. These receptors were obtained from a woman between 45 and 60 years old with Graves' ophthalmopathy.

This clonotype was counted ten times or more. The chain is built from TRBV11-1 and TRBJ2-7, with TRBD1 matching over 11 bases. The CDR3 runs 16 residues. CDR1 is SGHAT, CDR2 FQDESV, per germline (reference sequence). V dropped 0 bases and J dropped 2; count of bases not matched to a gene: 3. This CDR3 reads CASSLAGTGGPYEQYF. The CDR3 DNA sequence: TGTGCCAGCAGCTTAGCTGGGACAGGGGGGCCCTACGAGCAGTACTTC.

V gene TRBV2 combines with J gene TRBJ2-3; 9 nucleotides match TRBD2. The junction had 2 bases not matched to a gene; V was cut back by 2 bases and J by 2 bases. This CDR3 spans 15 amino acids. The germline V gene encodes CDR1 SNHLY and CDR2 FYNNEI. The DNA for the CDR3 is TGTGCCAGCAGTGAACTAGCGGGGAACACAGATACGCAGTATTTT. This encodes CASSELAGNTDTQYF. Full variable domain (remainder filled in from reference TRBV2 and TRBJ2-3): EPEVTQTPSHQVTQMGQEVILRCVPISNHLYFYWYRQILGQKVEFLVSFYNNEISEKSEIFDDQFSVERPDGSNFTLKIRSTKLEDSAMYFCASSELAGNTDTQYFGPGTRLTVL.

This clonotype was found many times. The chain uses TRBV20-1 and TRBJ2-7; D possibly matches TRBD1 or TRBD2 (5 bases each). Between the trimmed V and J ends, which lost 1 base and 2 bases, there was a span of 12 bases. This CDR3 comprises 14 residues. Germline-derived CDR1 and CDR2 are DFQATT and SNEGSKA (reference sequence). The CDR3 coding sequence is TGCAGTGCTAGAGGGGGGACGCTGGCCTACGAGCAGTACTTC. Its translation: CSARGGTLAYEQYF.

This clonotype was seen at least ten times. The rearrangement links TRBV19 to TRBJ2-7; TRBD1 might be the D (6 bases). The CDR3 consists of 15 residues. V lost 1 base, J lost 2 bases, and 12 bases lay in between. The V gene's germline CDR1 is LNHDA and CDR2 SQIVND (reference sequence). The DNA of the CDR3 is TGTGCCAGTAGTATAGCAGCCAGGGGAGCCTACGAGCAGTACTTC. Protein: CASSIAARGAYEQYF.

The sample holds many counts of this clonotype. This rearrangement joins TRBV20-1 to TRBJ1-3, with 7 bases identical to TRBD1. The V and J ends lost 6 bases and 4 bases, in that order; junction bases with no gene match: 9. This CDR3 has 14 amino acids. Germline values: CDR1 DFQATT, CDR2 SNEGSKA (reference sequence). CDR3 sequence reads: CSASATGFGNTIYF. In DNA form, the CDR3 reads TGCAGTGCGTCGGCGACAGGGTTCGGAAACACCATATATTTT.

This clonotype was picked up many times. The chain has TRBV6-4 and TRBJ2-6, with TRBD1 matching over 7 bases. V dropped 0 bases and J dropped 0; count of bases not matched to a gene: 5. In germline, CDR1 is MRHNA, CDR2 SNTAGT. The CDR3 length is 18 residues. The CDR3 loop is CASSDSAGGGSGANVLTF. Here the CDR3 DNA reads TGTGCCAGCAGTGACTCGGCAGGGGGTGGCTCTGGGGCCAACGTCCTGACTTTC.

In its sample, this clonotype was seen many times. The chain recombines TRBV29-1 with TRBJ2-2; the D call may be TRBD1 or TRBD2 (5 bases each). From germline, CDR1 is SQVTM and CDR2 ANQGSEA. This CDR3 spans 15 amino acids. V lost 7 bases, J lost 2 bases, and 17 bases lay in between. This chain's CDR3 is CSGQEGPLNTGELFF. As DNA, the CDR3 is TGCAGCGGCCAAGAGGGGCCCCTCAACACCGGGGAGCTGTTTTTT.

This clonotype was seen only a few times. The chain is built from TRBV28 and TRBJ2-1, with a weak D call TRBD2 (6 bases). V lost 10 bases and J 2 bases, leaving 12 bases between the germline ends. The CDR3 sequence is 13 residues long. Germline V lookup: CDR1 MDHEN, CDR2 SYDVKM. CDR3 sequence (DNA): TGTGCCACCGGCGGGATTCCCTACAATGAGCAGTTCTTC. This codes for CATGGIPYNEQFF.

This clonotype showed up many times. The chain carries TRBV2 and TRBJ2-7; D gene unclear. Germline V CDR1 and CDR2: SNHLY, FYNNEI. V was trimmed by 5 bases and J by 0 bases, leaving 11 bases between them. The CDR3 contains 14 residues. In nucleotides, the CDR3 is TGTGCCAGCAGTTTAAATCCTAGCTCCTACGAGCAGTACTTC. It encodes CASSLNPSSYEQYF.

The chain links TRBV4-1 to TRBJ2-1, with a tentative D call TRBD1 (6 bases). Germline CDR1 and CDR2: MGHRA and YSYEKL. Trimming removed 0 bases from V and 6 bases from J, with 15 bases in between. CDR3 size: 16 residues. The CDR3 region has the DNA TGCGCCAGCAGCCAAGAGGCCAGGGGATTTTCCAATGAGCAGTTCTTC. It is translated as CASSQEARGFSNEQFF.

The chain links TRBV24-1 to TRBJ2-2; no clear D gene. Trimming shortened V by 5 bases and J by 6 bases, and 6 bases separated the two germline ends. The CDR3 has 12 residues. Germline V CDR1 and CDR2: KGHDR, SFDVKD. CDR3 DNA: TGTGCCACCAGTGTTGCCGCCGGGGAGCTGTTTTTT. Protein sequence: CATSVAAGELFF.

There are many counts of this clonotype. The chain recombines TRBV6-2 or TRBV6-3 with TRBJ2-5, with 7 bases identical to TRBD2. Germline V gene data show CDR1 as MNHEY and CDR2 as SVGEGT. The CDR3 loop spans 19 amino acids. Unmatched junction bases numbered 19, after V lost 6 bases and J lost 0 bases. DNA for the CDR3: TGTGCCAGCAGGCCCAACCCCGCGCTAGCGGAAATGTACCAAGAGACCCAGTACTTC. It specifies CASRPNPALAEMYQETQYF.

This clonotype was seen at least ten times. This may come from a read error, since a much larger clone is one base off. The chain employs TRBV24-1 and TRBJ2-7; 10 bases match TRBD2. Germline V CDR1 and CDR2: KGHDR, SFDVKD. Trimming at V came to 4 bases and at J to 5 bases, leaving 10 bases not matched to a gene. The CDR3 runs 16 residues. CDR3 bases: TGTGCCACCAGTGAGAAGCGGGAGGGCCGTGCCCACGAGCAGTACTTC. This translates into CATSEKREGRAHEQYF.

The chain joins TRBV11-1 to TRBJ2-1, with TRBD2 matching 8 bases. CDR1 SGHAT and CDR2 FQDESV come from the germline V gene (reference sequence). With V trimmed by 5 bases and J by 7 bases, 7 bases remained unmatched. The CDR3 extends over 14 amino acids. The CDR3 reads CASSPSTSVNEQFF. CDR3 nucleotides: TGTGCCAGCAGCCCTTCGACTAGCGTAAATGAGCAGTTCTTC.

This clonotype showed up many times. The chain recombines TRBV6-1 with TRBJ2-2, with 11 nucleotides matching TRBD1. Germline V CDR1 and CDR2: MNHNS, SASEGT. CDR3 length equals 15 residues. V shed 3 bases, J shed 7 bases, and the junction held 4 bases outside the gene matches. CDR3 nucleotides: TGTGCCAGCAGTGAGGGGACAGGGGGTGTCGGGGAGCTGTTTTTT. As protein: CASSEGTGGVGELFF.

This clonotype was counted at least ten times. This rearrangement joins TRBV27 to TRBJ2-1; D unresolved. CDR3 length: 12 amino acids. The V end lost 2 bases, the J end lost 8 bases, and 7 bases lay between the germline ends. Germline lookup yields CDR1 MNHEY and CDR2 SMNVEV (reference sequence). CDR3 coding DNA: TGTGCCAGCAGTTTAGTAGGACATGAGCAGTTCTTC. Translation gives CASSLVGHEQFF.

This clonotype was found many times. V and J are TRBV6-6 and TRBJ2-5; D might be TRBD2 (8 bases). V was trimmed by 5 bases and J by 5 bases, leaving 18 bases between them. CDR3 length equals 15 residues. The germline gives CDR1 MNHNY, CDR2 SVGAGI (reference sequence). In DNA, the CDR3 is TGTGCCAGCAGTAGGGGGCGGGGGGCCCGGGAGACCCAGTACTTC. Translating it yields CASSRGRGARETQYF.

The rearrangement links TRBV19 to TRBJ1-5; D is uncertain. CDR3 length: 16 amino acids. Germline V CDR1 and CDR2: LNHDA, SQIVND (reference sequence). V lost 3 bases and J 7 bases, leaving 19 bases between the germline ends. DNA for the CDR3: TGTGCCAGTAGTATCTCAGCACTTACCGGGGAGCAGCCCCAGCATTTT. As protein: CASSISALTGEQPQHF.

The chain combines TRBV10-3 with TRBJ2-5; 14 bases line up with TRBD2. V shed 6 bases, J shed 5 bases, and the junction held 8 bases outside the gene matches. The CDR3 contains 16 residues. Per the germline V gene, CDR1 is ENHRY and CDR2 is SYGVKD. In DNA, the CDR3 is TGTGCCATCAGCCCCGGGACTAGCGGGGGCGCGGAGACCCAGTACTTC. Its translation: CAISPGTSGGAETQYF.

This clonotype was counted many times. This CDR3 is CASSLQTAANYGYTF. DNA for the CDR3: TGTGCCAGCAGCTTACAAACAGCTGCTAACTATGGCTACACCTTC. The rearrangement joins TRBV7-9 to TRBJ1-2, with no clear D. The CDR3 has 15 residues. The V gene lost 2 bases and the J gene lost 0 bases, with 10 bases spanning the gap. Germline values: CDR1 SEHNR, CDR2 FQNEAQ (reference sequence). Drawing the rest from reference TRBV7-9 and TRBJ1-2, the complete variable domain is DTGVSQNPRHKITKRGQNVTFRCDPISEHNRLYWYRQTLGQGPEFLTYFQNEAQLEKSRLLSDRFSAERPKGSFSTLEIQRTEQGDSAMYLCASSLQTAANYGYTFGSGTRLTVV.

This chain joins TRBV9 and TRBJ2-5; D is possibly TRBD1 or TRBD2 (5 bases each). The V end lost 2 bases, the J end lost 4 bases, and 12 bases lay between the germline ends. Germline V gene sequence: CDR1 SGDLS, CDR2 YYNGEE. CDR3 size: 14 residues. CDR3 region: CASSVVKGRETQYF. The CDR3, as DNA: TGTGCCAGCAGCGTCGTTAAGGGGAGAGAGACCCAGTACTTC.